This entry describes one TCR beta chain. This clone came up a few times. It has no known antigen specificity. Base qualities are not provided; no much larger clone lies one nucleotide away. The sample is drawn from a study of cytomegalovirus exposure and HLA in healthy donors (dated by TCRdb to 2015 to 2018). Broadly, across the study: An earlier analysis of 550 to 700 of the donors reported about 250 Gb of sequence data and around 120 million unique TCR beta sequences from some 180 million T cells. The study aimed to test whether signatures of past pathogen exposure could be identified by cataloging public T cell receptors. Four to six DR-DQ haplotypes were handled as single units for association and clustering, since linkage in the cohort was strong. The study combined high-throughput TCR immunosequencing, statistical association of individual TCRs with disease status, and machine learning to predict cytomegalovirus infection status. Typing coverage varied by locus: roughly 620-640 donors for A, B, C, DRB1 and DQB1; more than 500 for DQA1; more than 600 for DPA1; roughly 470 for DPB1. Every discovery cohort repertoire had been produced on one sequencing platform. On average, around 240,000 unique TCR beta nucleotide sequences were sequenced per donor among more than 350 genotyped donors of the cohort, with around 19% of those sequences being non-productive. Rather than using new phenotypic data, the later analysis identified candidate immune exposures from TCR beta sequences and from how often those sequences occurred across donors. In a later genetic analysis, genome-wide SNP genotypes for about three fifths of the 666 donors were used, and that subset was treated as a discovery cohort. The study profiled the T cell repertoires of 500 to 800 subjects by immunosequencing and related them to cytomegalovirus serostatus. Both class I and class II loci were covered by HLA typing, at four-digit resolution. An early release that covered some 640 HLA-typed donors contained around 300 gigabases of sequencing data and tens of millions of unique TCR sequences. Donor age, sex, ethnicity and CMV serostatus were compiled alongside the repertoire data. Of the 300 to 500 genotyped donors, 81% were placed in the genetic ancestry cluster associated with self-reported Caucasian donors. In a later analysis, previously published TCR beta repertoires from more than 500 donors were re-analyzed and high-resolution HLA genotyping was added so that TCR occurrence patterns could be studied. An earlier analysis of more than 450 of the donors used high-throughput TCR beta sequencing to judge whether each TCR beta V gene segment behaved as functional or pseudogenic. In addition to the first cohort of 500 to 850 subjects, a separate validation cohort of about 120 different subjects was used. Broad study findings and their caveats: Presence/absence analyses assumed roughly uniform sequencing depth across donors, an assumption that may not hold. HLA typing was unavailable for some donors at each locus, so association tests used only the typed subset. The study gave a list of about 170 TCR beta chains associated with cytomegalovirus. Broadly in line with IMGT annotations, most TCR beta V segments showed up in productive rearrangements about 87% or about 30% of the time in an earlier analysis of 450 to 750 of the donors. According to a later analysis, TCR association rates differed among HLA loci, with DRB1 alleles showing the most associated TCRs and HLA-C alleles showing the fewest. According to a later analysis, most CMV-associated TCR beta chains appeared to be HLA-restricted, and the HLA associations seemed to be driven largely by CMV exposure. According to a later analysis, parvovirus B19, influenza, CMV and Epstein-Barr virus appeared linked to several top co-occurrence clusters. A further reported finding was that TCR beta sequences accurately predicted the HLA-A and HLA-B alleles for most subjects in the first cohort. Cytomegalovirus status was reported to be diagnosed by the classifier with high specificity and sensitivity in both the original and validation cohorts. A group of highly shared sequence variants was considered likely to be a technical artifact of the sequencing pipeline. A later genetic analysis reported fewer N-insertions in productive TCRs among donors in an Asian-associated ancestry cluster than the roughly 700-donor mean. Strong co-occurrence of HLA alleles, especially DR and DQ, made assigning TCR associations to individual alleles difficult. In a later analysis, HLA-associated TCR beta chains were found to be more clonally expanded and to have lower generation probabilities than equally common non-associated chains. Because counts were too low, around 17 rarely observed V segments, including chromosome 9 orphons, were left out of the earlier analysis of some 640 of the donors. Three of the identified cytomegalovirus-associated TCR beta chains were confirmed in vitro to be specific for cytomegalovirus antigens. Specific HLA alleles were associated with 16,951 TCR beta sequences at a false discovery rate of 0.05 in a later analysis. Correlated functional status among segregating V segments might be attributable to linkage disequilibrium, but an unknown experimental factor could not be ruled out. The only immune exposure information available for the cohort was CMV serostatus. In this cohort, only TCR beta chains were sequenced, and detectable features were limited by the absence of alpha or paired-chain data. Across donors, most TCR sequences were observed very rarely, whereas some public TCRs were present in many individuals. A later genetic analysis associated a missense DCLRE1C variant with V-gene and J-gene trimming of TCR beta chains, and an independent cohort replicated the association. The authors suggested that the approach could potentially be extended to other disease states and immunological phenotypes.

Library construction relied on the immunoSEQ multiplex PCR assay. For the multiplex PCR, a mixture combining 60 forward primers for TCR Vbeta segments and 13 reverse primers for TCR Jbeta segments was used. Amplification of the CDR3 region of rearranged TCR beta genes was performed with a multiplex PCR assay on genomic DNA. On the Illumina HiSeq System, the amplified TCR beta libraries were sequenced as 87-base-pair reads. As for how the authors treated the data: In a later analysis, tens of millions of unique TCR beta chains were counted across the 500 to 700 repertoires, and roughly 9.9 million of these chains were shared by at least two donors. Raw reads were error-corrected and collapsed into unique sequences by a nearest-neighbor algorithm in which closely related sequences were merged to remove PCR and sequencing errors. Alignment of CDR3 sequences to IMGT reference sequences was used to assign V, D and J gene segments. For a sequence to be retained, a match of at least six nucleotides was required to both a V gene segment and a J gene segment. A rearrangement counted as productive if the CDR3 had no stop codons and remained in frame with V and J, and every other rearrangement counted as non-productive. CDR3 was defined by IMGT convention, running from the second conserved V-encoded cysteine to the conserved J-encoded phenylalanine. In an earlier analysis of more than 550 of the donors, sequences lacking an unambiguous match to a single V gene segment were excluded. In an earlier analysis of almost 600 of the donors, a V segment was called functional when productive rearrangements were above 56.7%, and segregating when the standard deviation between donors exceeded 5%. To diagnose cytomegalovirus status from the catalog of TCR beta chain sequences, a statistical classification framework was built. A later analysis assigned V and J genes by comparing TCR nucleotide sequences with IMGT/GENE-DB human TR gene sequences. In a later analysis, CDR3 sequences and most-parsimonious VDJ recombination scenarios were assigned using the TCRdist pipeline. A later analysis defined each TCR beta chain by its CDR3 amino acid sequence plus V-gene family, and excluded reads lacking a unique V-gene family. To address suspected cross-contamination and a sequencing artifact, a later analysis removed approximately 600 highly shared, low-generation-probability nucleotide sequences. A later analysis calculated a clonal expansion index for each public chain from normalized within-repertoire ranks of inferred template counts. A later analysis computed generation probabilities with a VDJ recombination model fitted to out-of-frame rearrangements, and checked the results against IGoR. In a later analysis, TCR-TCR, TCR-HLA and TCR-CMV co-occurrence was scored with hypergeometric tests, and a repertoire-size bias correction was applied to TCR pairs. A later analysis estimated false discovery rates by permuting HLA or CMV assignments 20 times. In a later analysis, co-occurring TCRs were grouped with DBSCAN, and TCRdist sequence similarity was added when clustering was performed within HLA-allele-positive subsets. Repertoires with fewer than 30,000 or more than 120,000 public chains, plus five repertoires with anomalous nucleotide sharing, were excluded from co-occurrence clustering. Here the immuneACCESS table is served through TCRdb, limited to in-frame sequences with V and J called. Missing clones are a known gap in these copies; in checked studies unresolved V genes cover under half, and the rest lacks a known reason. V and J calls and clone size come straight from that table; D and trimming were deduced from the DNA. The sample includes 130,000 to 150,000 clones, with 73% observed a single time. The top ten hold over 1% of the sample.

The cohort comprised fewer than 700 healthy bone marrow donors. At the time of sampling, every cohort member was nominally healthy, though immune exposures that went unrecorded were likely present. The donor tested CMV seronegative and was one of the 352 seronegative cohort members. Each donor provided a peripheral blood sample, and peripheral blood mononuclear cells were used for TCR beta sequencing. The Qiagen DNeasy Blood Extraction Kit was used to extract genomic DNA from the blood cell samples. Material for sequencing was PBMCs. The receptor was derived from a woman between 40 and 50 years old in good health and CMV-seronegative.

For the CDR3, the sequence is CAISELSGSTEAFF. The nucleotide sequence is given as TGTGCCATCAGTGAGTTGTCCGGGTCCACTGAAGCTTTCTTT. The V and J genes are TRBV10-3 and TRBJ1-1; confidence is insufficient to name the D gene. The V and J ends are trimmed by 1 base and 4 bases, leaving 10 bases between them. The CDR3 runs 14 residues from the cysteine to the phenylalanine. Only CDR3 DNA remains: 42 bases, in frame from the first base. Looking up the germline V gene yields CDR1 ENHRY and CDR2 SYGVKD.